A selection of T cell receptor beta chains follows, all from one sample in a study of T cells in Graves' hyperthyroidism and ophthalmopathy. TCRdb recomputed calls from the multiplex PCR reads with MiXCR, one row per CDR3 protein. The sample includes 700,000 or so distinct CDR3 sequences, around 15% seen only once; the top ten take under 10%. The sample was blood. Source of these receptors: a man younger than 35 with Graves' hyperthyroidism. CDR3s include the opening cysteine and the closing phenylalanine or tryptophan.

j_call: TRBJ2-3
v_call: TRBV15
cdr3_aa: CATSRVGFRTDTQYF

j_call: TRBJ2-7
v_call: TRBV20-1
cdr3_aa: CSALLAGSSYEQYF

j_call: TRBJ1-4
v_call: TRBV28
cdr3_aa: CASSLSRGKLFF

j_call: TRBJ1-3
v_call: TRBV28
cdr3_aa: CASLKGQGLGNTIYF

j_call: TRBJ1-1
v_call: TRBV12-3/TRBV12-4
cdr3_aa: CASRDRGPKTEAFF

j_call: TRBJ1-3
v_call: TRBV28
cdr3_aa: CASSPRQGVVHTIYF

j_call: TRBJ1-5
v_call: TRBV2
cdr3_aa: CASGEHPLNYGSNQPQHF

j_call: TRBJ1-2
v_call: TRBV20-1
cdr3_aa: CSASPWTLGYTF

j_call: TRBJ2-2
v_call: TRBV12-3/TRBV12-4
cdr3_aa: CASSTGSGELFF

j_call: TRBJ2-7
v_call: TRBV12-3/TRBV12-4
cdr3_aa: CASSLVSQYEQYF

j_call: TRBJ1-1
v_call: TRBV24-1
cdr3_aa: CATSDSTGVNTEAFF

j_call: TRBJ2-5
v_call: TRBV24-1
cdr3_aa: CATSDRGSGETQYF

j_call: TRBJ1-1
v_call: TRBV19
cdr3_aa: CASSMMGPAFF

j_call: TRBJ2-1
v_call: TRBV12-3/TRBV12-4
cdr3_aa: CASSGTLAASYNEQFF

j_call: TRBJ2-7
v_call: TRBV20-1
cdr3_aa: CSARPPGTGGDEQYF

j_call: TRBJ1-2
v_call: TRBV19
cdr3_aa: CASSIAPGPDYNYGYTF

j_call: TRBJ2-7
v_call: TRBV28
cdr3_aa: CASSFLAPTTSLYF

j_call: TRBJ2-1
v_call: TRBV24-1
cdr3_aa: CATSDYEGTSNNEQFF

j_call: TRBJ1-5
v_call: TRBV5-1
cdr3_aa: CASSFTTGFNQPQHF

j_call: TRBJ2-5
v_call: TRBV7-8
cdr3_aa: CASSLGTAFVQETQYF

j_call: TRBJ2-5
v_call: TRBV6-5
cdr3_aa: CASSIQGPGGAQYF

j_call: TRBJ2-1
v_call: TRBV6-2/TRBV6-3
cdr3_aa: CASSYGGSGSLREQFF

j_call: TRBJ1-1
v_call: TRBV12-3/TRBV12-4
cdr3_aa: CASTKVGPKNTEAFF

j_call: TRBJ2-1
v_call: TRBV7-2
cdr3_aa: CASSQTSGRAGFEQFF

j_call: TRBJ1-2
v_call: TRBV10-3
cdr3_aa: CASSESGYTF

j_call: TRBJ2-5
v_call: TRBV6-1
cdr3_aa: CASKKETQYF

j_call: TRBJ2-5
v_call: TRBV28
cdr3_aa: CASSPGLAGAGTQYF

j_call: TRBJ2-3
v_call: TRBV7-3
cdr3_aa: CASSLSAGADDTQYF

j_call: TRBJ2-3
v_call: TRBV24-1
cdr3_aa: CVTSVSGRNSDTQYF

j_call: TRBJ2-1
v_call: TRBV20-1
cdr3_aa: CSARATGGSYNEQFF

j_call: TRBJ1-5
v_call: TRBV28
cdr3_aa: CASTFRDRGQPQHF

j_call: TRBJ2-1
v_call: TRBV12-5
cdr3_aa: CASGLSGLPGQFF

j_call: TRBJ2-1
v_call: TRBV20-1
cdr3_aa: CSATTRYNEQFF

j_call: TRBJ2-1
v_call: TRBV9
cdr3_aa: CASSFASGRPNEQFF

j_call: TRBJ2-7
v_call: TRBV28
cdr3_aa: CASTQGKDEQYF

j_call: TRBJ1-1
v_call: TRBV3-1
cdr3_aa: CASSRDRTRNTEAFF

j_call: TRBJ2-1
v_call: TRBV7-8
cdr3_aa: CASGRGGRSNEQFF

j_call: TRBJ2-3
v_call: TRBV28
cdr3_aa: CASSSIAGPMADTQYF

j_call: TRBJ1-2
v_call: TRBV10-3
cdr3_aa: CATEPQGRRYGYTF

j_call: TRBJ2-1
v_call: TRBV20-1
cdr3_aa: CSASAGGLEQFF

j_call: TRBJ2-1
v_call: TRBV18
cdr3_aa: CASSTTSRDEQFF

j_call: TRBJ1-2
v_call: TRBV19
cdr3_aa: CASSIVTSGLNYGYTF

j_call: TRBJ2-2
v_call: TRBV30
cdr3_aa: CAWSFVEGGELFF

j_call: TRBJ1-1
v_call: TRBV18
cdr3_aa: CASSPLTGGVTEAFF

j_call: TRBJ2-3
v_call: TRBV7-3
cdr3_aa: CASSFQTGGTQYF

j_call: TRBJ2-7
v_call: TRBV7-2
cdr3_aa: CASSLGGNPAYEQYF

j_call: TRBJ2-7
v_call: TRBV12-3/TRBV12-4
cdr3_aa: CASSSRTSGEQYF

j_call: TRBJ2-3
v_call: TRBV6-2/TRBV6-3
cdr3_aa: CASRVTRSTDTQYF

j_call: TRBJ2-3
v_call: TRBV11-2
cdr3_aa: CASGSSGTSGADGNTQYF

j_call: TRBJ2-7
v_call: TRBV7-2
cdr3_aa: CASSLAQYEQYF

j_call: TRBJ1-4
v_call: TRBV7-7
cdr3_aa: CASSLGVGAGKLFF

j_call: TRBJ1-5
v_call: TRBV6-1
cdr3_aa: CASRRTGNQPQHF

j_call: TRBJ1-1
v_call: TRBV6-1
cdr3_aa: CASREPGQRTFF

j_call: TRBJ1-1
v_call: TRBV12-3/TRBV12-4
cdr3_aa: CASSPNGLNTEAFF

j_call: TRBJ2-7
v_call: TRBV29-1
cdr3_aa: CSYVWDTHEQYF